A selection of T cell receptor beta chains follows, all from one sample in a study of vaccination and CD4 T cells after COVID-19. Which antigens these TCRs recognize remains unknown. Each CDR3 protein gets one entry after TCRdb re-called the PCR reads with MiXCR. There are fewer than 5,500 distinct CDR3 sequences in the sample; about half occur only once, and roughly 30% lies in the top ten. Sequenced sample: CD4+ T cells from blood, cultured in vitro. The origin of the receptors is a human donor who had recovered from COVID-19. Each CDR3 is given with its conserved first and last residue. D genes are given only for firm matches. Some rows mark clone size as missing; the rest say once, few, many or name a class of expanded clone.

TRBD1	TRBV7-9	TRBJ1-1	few	TGTGCCAGCAGCCCGGGACAGGGGGCCGGGGGCACTGAAGCTTTCTTT	CASSPGQGAGGTEAFF
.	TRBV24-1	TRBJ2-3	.	TGTGCCACCAGTGATCCTCCGGGTTGGACAGATACGCAGTATTTT	CATSDPPGWTDTQYF
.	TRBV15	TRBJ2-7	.	TGTGCCACCAGCAGAGATGTAAACGACTACGAGCAGTACTTC	CATSRDVNDYEQYF
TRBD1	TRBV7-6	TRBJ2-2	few	TGTGCCAGCAGCCCACGCGGGACAGGGGTAGCCGGGGAGCTGTTTTTT	CASSPRGTGVAGELFF
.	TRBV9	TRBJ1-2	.	TGTGCCAGCAGCGTAGGCCCGGGAGGCTATGGCTACACCTTC	CASSVGPGGYGYTF
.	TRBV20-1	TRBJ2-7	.	TGCAGTGCTAGGGCCCGGGACGAGCAGTACTTC	CSARARDEQYF
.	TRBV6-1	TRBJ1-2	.	TGTGCGACGTCCCCTACAGGAAACTATGGCTACACCTTC	CATSPTGNYGYTF
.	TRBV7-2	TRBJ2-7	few	TGTGCCAGCAGCTTGCAACCGACTAGTTGGTACGAGCAGTACTTC	CASSLQPTSWYEQYF
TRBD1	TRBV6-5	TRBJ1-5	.	TGTGCCAGCAGTTTGGTGGGACAGGGGGCTCAGCCCCAGCATTTT	CASSLVGQGAQPQHF
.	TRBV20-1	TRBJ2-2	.	TGCAGTGCTAGATCTGCCGGGGAGCTGTTTTTT	CSARSAGELFF
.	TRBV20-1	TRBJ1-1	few	TGCAGTGCTAGAGTTGGGGCGCCGGACACTGAAGCTTTCTTT	CSARVGAPDTEAFF
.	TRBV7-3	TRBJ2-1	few	TGTGCCAGCAGCTTAGGGTTCAACGAGCAGTTCTTC	CASSLGFNEQFF
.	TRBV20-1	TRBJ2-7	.	TGCAGTGCTAGTAATAGGGCGGGAATACTGAACTACGAGCAGTACTTC	CSASNRAGILNYEQYF
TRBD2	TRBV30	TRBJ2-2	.	TGTGCCTGGTCAGCGGGAGGGTCGAACACCGGGGAGCTGTTTTTT	CAWSAGGSNTGELFF
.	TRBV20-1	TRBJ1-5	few	TGCAGTGCTAGAGCAGGGTACCAGCCCCAGCATTTT	CSARAGYQPQHF
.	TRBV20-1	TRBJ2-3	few	TGCAGTGCTAGAGTGGCATCCCGGAGAACAGATACGCAGTATTTT	CSARVASRRTDTQYF
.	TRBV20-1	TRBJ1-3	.	TGCAGTGCTAGACTACGGGATAGCTCTGGAAACACCATATATTTT	CSARLRDSSGNTIYF
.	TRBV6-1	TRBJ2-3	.	TGTGCCAGCGCCCGGCGGGTCTTGGATACGCAGTATTTT	CASARRVLDTQYF
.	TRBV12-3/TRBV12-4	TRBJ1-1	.	TGTGCCAGCAGTTTACAGGGCTTGAACACTGAAGCTTTCTTT	CASSLQGLNTEAFF
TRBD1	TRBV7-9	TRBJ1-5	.	TGTGCCAGCAGCCCCTTTAGGCGGTCGGACAGGCACAGCAATCAGCCCCAGCATTTT	CASSPFRRSDRHSNQPQHF
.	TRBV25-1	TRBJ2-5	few	TGTGCCAGCAGTGAGGAGTTTTCGAAGGAGACCCAGTACTTC	CASSEEFSKETQYF
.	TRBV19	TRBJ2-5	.	TGTGCCAGTAGTAGAGTCGGGACCCGTCAAGAGACCCAGTACTTC	CASSRVGTRQETQYF
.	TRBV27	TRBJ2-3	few	TGTGCCGCCACAATTCGGTCTCGGACCGTCACAGATACGCAGTATTTT	CAATIRSRTVTDTQYF
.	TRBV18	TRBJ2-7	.	TGTGCCAGCTCACCACCGGGTCAGGGGGGTACGGTATACGAGCAGTACTTC	CASSPPGQGGTVYEQYF
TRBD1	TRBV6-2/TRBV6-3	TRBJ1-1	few	TGTGCCAGCAGTTTCGCGGACAGGCACACTGAAGCTTTCTTT	CASSFADRHTEAFF
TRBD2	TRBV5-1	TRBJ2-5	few	TGCGCCAGCAGCTCGGGACTAGCGGCTAGGGAGACCCAGTACTTC	CASSSGLAARETQYF
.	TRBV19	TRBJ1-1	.	TGTGCCAGTAGTATAGGAAGGGAAGCTGAAGCTTTCTTT	CASSIGREAEAFF
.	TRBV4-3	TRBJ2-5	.	TGCGCCAGCAGCCAAGATCTGGTAGGAGGCGGCCTCCAAGAGACCCAGTACTTC	CASSQDLVGGGLQETQYF
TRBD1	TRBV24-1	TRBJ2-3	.	TGTGCCACCAGTGATTACAGGGGGCCATTTACAGATACGCAGTATTTT	CATSDYRGPFTDTQYF
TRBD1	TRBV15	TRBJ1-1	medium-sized	TGTGCCACCAGCACGGGACAGAGGGACACTGAAGCTTTCTTT	CATSTGQRDTEAFF
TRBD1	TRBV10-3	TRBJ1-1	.	TGTGCCACAGCACTATCAAACAGGGGTGATACTGAAGTTTTCTTT	CATALSNRGDTEVFF
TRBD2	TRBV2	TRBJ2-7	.	TGTGCCAGCGGACTAGAACGTGTCTCCTACGAGCAGTACTTC	CASGLERVSYEQYF
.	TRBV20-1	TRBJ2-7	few	TGCAGTGCTAGAAGCCCGAACCGACGGGGAACCTACGAGCAGTACTTC	CSARSPNRRGTYEQYF
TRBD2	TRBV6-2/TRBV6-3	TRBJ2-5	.	TGTGCCAGCACCACCGGGGGGGGCGGGGGTACCCAGTACTTC	CASTTGGGGGTQYF
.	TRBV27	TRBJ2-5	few	TGTGCCAGCAGTTTATCGATGGAAGAGACCCAGTACTTC	CASSLSMEETQYF
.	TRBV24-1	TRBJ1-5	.	TGTGCCACCAGTGACAGCAGGGAGTTCAATCAGCCCCAGCATTTT	CATSDSREFNQPQHF
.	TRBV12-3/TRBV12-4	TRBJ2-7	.	TGTGCCAGCAGTCCGCCCGGGACAAATAGGGACTACGAGCAGTACTTC	CASSPPGTNRDYEQYF
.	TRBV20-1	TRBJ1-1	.	TGCAGTGCTAATAAACAGGGAATGAGAACTGAAGCTTTCTTT	CSANKQGMRTEAFF
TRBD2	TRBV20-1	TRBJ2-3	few	TGCAGTGCAACTAGCGGGTTCACAGATACGCAGTATTTT	CSATSGFTDTQYF
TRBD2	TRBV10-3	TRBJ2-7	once	TGTGCCATCAGAGGACTAGCGGCCTCCTACGAGCAGTACTTC	CAIRGLAASYEQYF
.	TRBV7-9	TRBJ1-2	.	TGTGCCAGCAGCTTTGAGAATTATGGCTACACCTTC	CASSFENYGYTF
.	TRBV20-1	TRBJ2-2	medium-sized	TGCAGTGCTAGAGATCCGTACGGGACCGGGGAGCTGTTTTTT	CSARDPYGTGELFF
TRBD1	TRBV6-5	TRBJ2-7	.	TGTGCCAGCAGTTACTGGATACCGGGACAGGGGAACGAGCAGTACTTC	CASSYWIPGQGNEQYF
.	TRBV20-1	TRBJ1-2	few	TGCAGTGCTAGTAGCCCGACAGACAACTATGGCTACACCTTC	CSASSPTDNYGYTF
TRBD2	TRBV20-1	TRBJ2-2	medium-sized	TGCAGTGCGGGACTAGCGCACGGGGAGCTGTTTTTT	CSAGLAHGELFF
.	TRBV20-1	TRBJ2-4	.	TGCAGTGTCCTTGTACCGGGACTCAAAAACATTCAGTACTTC	CSVLVPGLKNIQYF
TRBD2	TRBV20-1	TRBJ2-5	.	TGCAGTGCTAGAGATCATAGCAGGGAGGGCACCCAGTACTTC	CSARDHSREGTQYF
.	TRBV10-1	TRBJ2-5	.	TGCGCCAGCAGTGACCGCGAGACCCAGTACTTC	CASSDRETQYF
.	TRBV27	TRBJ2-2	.	TGTGCCAGCAGTCTCAGGGGAGGGAACACCGGGGAGCTGTTTTTT	CASSLRGGNTGELFF
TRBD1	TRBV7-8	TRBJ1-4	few	TGTGCCAGCAGCATATACCCCGGGATGCTGGACAGGGATAGGAGAAAACTGTTTTTT	CASSIYPGMLDRDRRKLFF
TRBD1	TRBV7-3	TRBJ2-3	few	TGTGCCAGCAGTCAGACAGGGACCACAGATACGCAGTATTTT	CASSQTGTTDTQYF
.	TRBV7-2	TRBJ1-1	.	TGTGCCAGCAGCTTAGTTCGGGACGGTGAAGCTTTCTTT	CASSLVRDGEAFF
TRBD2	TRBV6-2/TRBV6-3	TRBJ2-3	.	TGTGCCAGCAGCCGACTAGCAGAACAGCAGTATTTT	CASSRLAEQQYF